A single sample is the source of the 25 T cell receptor beta chains below, sequenced in a study of OX40 agonist ivuxolimab in advanced cancers. Sequencing was performed with immunoSEQ multiplex PCR; in TCRdb, only in-frame clones are kept and a portion is missing. The profile shows tens of thousands of clones, just over 85% of them singletons. Here the sequenced sample was CD4+ or CD8+ T cells sorted from blood, taken in a trial of the OX40 agonist ivuxolimab. Source of these receptors: an adult with an advanced solid tumor such as melanoma, head and neck, liver or kidney cancer.

The V call is TRBV11-3, the J call TRBJ2-7, with D perhaps matching TRBD1 (5 bases). CDR3 length: 15 residues. V was clipped by 0 bases and J by 3 bases, with 12 bases between them. Germline assignment: CDR1 SGHNT and CDR2 YENEEA. CDR3 residues: CASSLEGQGGYEQYF. The CDR3 DNA follows: TGTGCCAGCAGCTTAGAGGGGCAGGGCGGCTACGAGCAGTACTTC. The variable domain in full, completed from reference TRBV11-3 and TRBJ2-7, reads EAGVVQSPRYKIIEKKQPVAFWCNPISGHNTLYWYLQNLGQGPELLIRYENEEAVDDSQLPKDRFSAERLKGVDSTLKIQPAELGDSAVYLCASSLEGQGGYEQYFGPGTRLTVT.

The V call is TRBV7-2, the J call TRBJ2-7, with 10 bases identical to TRBD2. J gave up 6 bases and V 4 bases, and 12 bases lay outside the gene matches. The germline V gene has CDR1 SGHTA and CDR2 FQGNSA. This CDR3 has 16 amino acids. The CDR3 sequence is CASSWARSAGGSEQYF. The CDR3 region has the DNA TGTGCCAGCAGCTGGGCCCGGTCAGCGGGAGGGAGCGAGCAGTACTTC. Full variable domain (remainder filled in from reference TRBV7-2 and TRBJ2-7): GAGVSQSPSNKVTEKGKDVELRCDPISGHTALYWYRQSLGQGLEFLIYFQGNSAPDKSGLPSDRFSAERTGGSVSTLTIQRTQQEDSAVYLCASSWARSAGGSEQYFGPGTRLTVT.

V gene TRBV2 combines with J gene TRBJ2-7; 7 nucleotides align to TRBD2. The germline CDR1 and CDR2 sequences are SNHLY and FYNNEI. With 6 bases clipped from V and 0 bases from J, the junction kept 5 bases outside the gene matches. This CDR3 is 14 amino acids long. Written as DNA, the CDR3 is TGTGCCAGCAGACCCGGACTAGGCTCCTACGAGCAGTACTTC. This sequence encodes CASRPGLGSYEQYF.

This clone was seen just once. V is TRBV27 and J is TRBJ2-1; D may be TRBD1 (6 bases). V was pared by 0 bases and J by 5 bases, with 14 bases between. The CDR3 sequence is 16 residues long. The germline gives CDR1 MNHEY, CDR2 SMNVEV (reference sequence). The CDR3 sequence: CASSLSQGKGNNEQFF. CDR3 sequence (DNA): TGTGCCAGCAGTTTATCGCAGGGGAAAGGGAACAATGAGCAGTTCTTC.

This clone was counted once. V is TRBV19 and J is TRBJ2-5, with 9 bases fitting TRBD2. This CDR3 is built from 18 residues. Germline V gene lookup returns CDR1 LNHDA and CDR2 SQIVND (reference sequence). Unmatched junction bases numbered 15, after V lost 3 bases and J lost 4 bases. The CDR3 loop reads CASSIKRGDSNLRETQYF. Written as DNA, the CDR3 is TGTGCCAGTAGTATTAAGCGGGGGGATTCCAATCTCCGAGAGACCCAGTACTTC.

The V and J genes are TRBV30 and TRBJ1-1; D is unresolved. V was trimmed by 5 bases and J by 2 bases, leaving 6 bases between them. Per the germline V gene, CDR1 is GTSNPN and CDR2 is SVGIG (reference sequence). This CDR3 spans 11 amino acids. The CDR3 DNA follows: TGTGCCTGGGGTTCAAACACTGAAGCTTTCTTT. Translation: CAWGSNTEAFF.

The chain uses TRBV7-8 and TRBJ2-1, with 14 bases lining up with TRBD2. CDR3 length: 16 residues. Germline V gene sequence: CDR1 SGHVS, CDR2 FQNEAQ. V trimming: 6 bases; J trimming: 6 bases; junction bases outside the gene matches: 7. This CDR3 is CASRRPGLAGANEQFF. DNA of the CDR3: TGTGCCAGCAGGAGACCGGGACTAGCGGGAGCCAATGAGCAGTTCTTC. Looking up the rest from reference TRBV7-8 and TRBJ2-1 gives the full variable domain: GAGVSQSPRYKVAKRGQDVALRCDPISGHVSLFWYQQALGQGPEFLTYFQNEAQLDKSGLPSDRFFAERPEGSVSTLKIQRTQQEDSAVYLCASRRPGLAGANEQFFGPGTRLTVL.

The CDR3 loop is CASSIGTPANTGELFF. The CDR3 bases are TGTGCCAGCTCGATCGGGACACCCGCGAACACCGGGGAGCTGTTTTTT. J is TRBJ2-2 and V is TRBV18; TRBD1 might be the D (6 bases). This CDR3 is 16 amino acids long. Germline CDR1 is KGHSH and CDR2 is LQKENI. V lost 6 bases and J lost 0, with 14 bases in between.

The CDR3 spells CASSGRGETQYF. For the CDR3, the DNA is TGTGCCAGTAGTGGCCGAGGGGAGACCCAGTACTTC. The rearrangement links TRBV19 to TRBJ2-5, with a weak D call TRBD2 (5 bases). V lost 5 bases, J lost 5 bases, and 9 bases lay in between. Germline values: CDR1 LNHDA, CDR2 SQIVND (reference sequence). This CDR3 is built from 12 residues. Together with reference TRBV19 and TRBJ2-5, the CDR3 gives the full variable domain: DGGITQSPKYLFRKEGQNVTLSCEQNLNHDAMYWYRQDPGQGLRLIYYSQIVNDFQKGDIAEGYSVSREKKESFPLTVTSAQKNPTAFYLCASSGRGETQYFGPGTRLLVL.

The sample holds a few counts of this clone. This rearrangement joins TRBV7-9 to TRBJ2-1; either TRBD1 or TRBD2 may supply D (6 bases each). Trimming left V 3 bases short and J 4 bases short, with 13 bases between. The V gene's germline CDR1 is SEHNR and CDR2 FQNEAQ (reference sequence). The CDR3 totals 15 residues. CDR3 sequence (DNA): TGTGCCAGCAGCTTCGTAGGGGGGCCTTACAATGAGCAGTTCTTC. Translating gives CASSFVGGPYNEQFF.

The chain combines TRBV30 with TRBJ1-1, with TRBD1 as a possible D gene (5 bases). Germline CDR1 and CDR2: GTSNPN and SVGIG (reference sequence). Trimming pared 1 base from V and 2 bases from J, leaving 20 bases between. The CDR3 length is 17 residues. The CDR3 nucleotides read TGTGCCTGGAGTGGGGCAGGGCAGGGTTACTTTAACACTGAAGCTTTCTTT. This encodes CAWSGAGQGYFNTEAFF.

V usage is TRBV6-1 and J usage is TRBJ2-3; 10 bases are a match to TRBD1. Germline V gene lookup returns CDR1 MNHNS and CDR2 SASEGT. The V segment lost 4 bases and the J segment 6 bases; nucleotides outside the gene matches: 4. The CDR3 sequence is 14 residues long. Here the CDR3 DNA reads TGTGCCAGCAGTGTGGGACAGGGGAGCGATACGCAGTATTTT. Translated, it gives CASSVGQGSDTQYF.

The V call is TRBV29-1, the J call TRBJ2-1; D is undetermined. From germline, CDR1 is SQVTM and CDR2 ANQGSEA. V lost 4 bases and J 2 bases, leaving 9 bases between the germline ends. This CDR3 region has 13 residues. The CDR3 coding sequence is TGCAGCGTTGTTGGGTACGCCTACAATGAGCAGTTCTTC. Amino acids: CSVVGYAYNEQFF.

The genes are TRBV5-1 and TRBJ1-4; tentative D call: TRBD1 (5 bases). Germline V gives CDR1 SGHRS, CDR2 YFSETQ. CDR3 length: 16 amino acids. V was clipped by 6 bases and J by 0 bases, with 15 bases between them. CDR3 nucleotides: TGCGCCAGCAACCTAAACGGGGGAGCAACTAATGAAAAACTGTTTTTT. Amino acid sequence: CASNLNGGATNEKLFF.

This clone was found once. The chain joins TRBV4-3 to TRBJ1-1; D is ambiguous. CDR1 and CDR2 (germline): LGHNA, YSLEER. This CDR3 has 13 amino acids. V lost 4 bases and J 0 bases, leaving 6 bases between the germline ends. The CDR3 DNA reads TGCGCCAGCAGCCCTAGGATGAACACTGAAGCTTTCTTT. Translation: CASSPRMNTEAFF.

The rearrangement links TRBV7-6 to TRBJ2-2, with D perhaps matching TRBD1 (6 bases). This CDR3 contains 16 residues. V lost 4 bases to trimming and J lost 3 bases, with 15 bases between them. Germline V gives CDR1 SGHVS, CDR2 FNYEAQ. CDR3 bases: TGTGCCAGCAGCTCGTTAGTGGGGGCAGACACCGGGGAGCTGTTTTTT. Protein product: CASSSLVGADTGELFF. Looking up the rest from reference TRBV7-6 and TRBJ2-2 gives the full variable domain: GAGVSQSPRYKVTKRGQDVALRCDPISGHVSLYWYRQALGQGPEFLTYFNYEAQQDKSGLPNDRFSAERPEGSISTLTIQRTEQRDSAMYRCASSSLVGADTGELFFGEGSRLTVL.

This sequence joins TRBV7-2 and TRBJ2-5; the match to TRBD2 covers 7 bases. The CDR3 spans 13 residues. Trimming removed 6 bases from V and 5 bases from J; junction bases left unmatched: 6. CDR1 and CDR2 (germline): SGHTA, FQGNSA. The chain's CDR3 is CASRPAGAETQYF. Here the CDR3 DNA reads TGTGCCAGCAGGCCTGCGGGAGCGGAGACCCAGTACTTC. Complete variable domain (other parts from reference TRBV7-2 and TRBJ2-5): GAGVSQSPSNKVTEKGKDVELRCDPISGHTALYWYRQSLGQGLEFLIYFQGNSAPDKSGLPSDRFSAERTGGSVSTLTIQRTQQEDSAVYLCASRPAGAETQYFGPGTRLLVL.

This chain joins TRBV7-9 and TRBJ1-5; 9 bases agree with TRBD1. The CDR3 is made up of 16 amino acids. In germline, CDR1 is SEHNR, CDR2 FQNEAQ (reference sequence). The V segment lost 3 bases and the J segment 5 bases; nucleotides outside the gene matches: 8. CDR3 sequence: CASSLGTGTGDQPQHF. DNA for the CDR3: TGTGCCAGCAGCTTGGGGACAGGGACGGGGGATCAGCCCCAGCATTTT. Supplemented by reference TRBV7-9 and TRBJ1-5, the full variable domain reads DTGVSQNPRHKITKRGQNVTFRCDPISEHNRLYWYRQTLGQGPEFLTYFQNEAQLEKSRLLSDRFSAERPKGSFSTLEIQRTEQGDSAMYLCASSLGTGTGDQPQHFGDGTRLSIL.

This rearrangement joins TRBV15 to TRBJ2-7, with 8 nucleotides matching TRBD1. CDR1 LNHNV and CDR2 YYDKDF come from the germline V gene (reference sequence). This CDR3 is 17 amino acids long. V lost 1 base and J lost 1; bases outside the gene matches: 9. CDR3 in amino acids: CATSRGSGGSSSYEQYF. For the CDR3, the DNA is TGTGCCACCAGCAGAGGTTCAGGGGGCTCGTCGTCCTACGAGCAGTACTTC.

The chain couples TRBV6-6 to TRBJ2-2, with 10 bases identical to TRBD1. The trim removed 7 bases at V and 7 bases at J, leaving 6 bases unmatched. The CDR3 has 14 residues. Germline V gene lookup returns CDR1 MNHNY and CDR2 SVGAGI (reference sequence). The CDR3 spells CASKRDRGGGELFF. The CDR3 nucleotides read TGTGCCAGCAAGCGGGACAGGGGTGGCGGGGAGCTGTTTTTT.

The V gene is TRBV2, the J gene TRBJ2-3; tentatively, D is TRBD2 (5 bases). From germline, CDR1 is SNHLY and CDR2 FYNNEI. This CDR3 spans 17 amino acids. V was shortened by 6 bases and J by 0 bases, with 19 bases between the two germline ends. The CDR3 sequence: CASSAGLVGYSTDTQYF. CDR3 nucleotide sequence: TGTGCCAGCAGCGCCGGACTGGTCGGATATAGCACAGATACGCAGTATTTT. Full variable domain (rest looked up from reference TRBV2 and TRBJ2-3): EPEVTQTPSHQVTQMGQEVILRCVPISNHLYFYWYRQILGQKVEFLVSFYNNEISEKSEIFDDQFSVERPDGSNFTLKIRSTKLEDSAMYFCASSAGLVGYSTDTQYFGPGTRLTVL.

This clone has more than one count but fewer than ten. Written as DNA, the CDR3 is TGCGCCAGCAGCCAAGGGCCGGGGGCCAATTCACCCCTCCACTTT. Translating it yields CASSQGPGANSPLHF. The rearrangement links TRBV4-3 to TRBJ1-6; TRBD1 might be the D (6 bases). Germline lookup yields CDR1 LGHNA and CDR2 YSLEER. The CDR3 covers 15 residues. Trimming stripped 1 base from V and 7 bases from J, with 11 bases between.

V gene TRBV27 combines with J gene TRBJ2-7; D call uncertain. The germline gives CDR1 MNHEY, CDR2 SMNVEV (reference sequence). CDR3 size: 12 residues. The V and J ends lost 4 bases and 2 bases respectively, with 6 bases between them. This CDR3 reads CASSYRAYEQYF. CDR3 nucleotide sequence: TGTGCCAGCAGTTATCGCGCCTACGAGCAGTACTTC.

CDR3 nucleotides: TGTGCCAGCAGTTATCACGGACAGCCGAACACCGGGGAGCTGTTTTTT. Translating gives CASSYHGQPNTGELFF. The J gene is TRBJ2-2, the V gene TRBV6-5; a weak D match, TRBD1 (6 bases). CDR1 and CDR2 (germline): MNHEY, SVGAGI. The CDR3 covers 16 residues. Trimming stripped 3 bases from V and 0 bases from J, with 11 bases between.

The chain recombines TRBV11-2 with TRBJ2-7; no firm D call. Trimming removed 1 base from V and 3 bases from J, with 7 bases in between. CDR1 SGHAT and CDR2 FQNNGV come from the germline V gene. There are 13 residues in the CDR3. The DNA of the CDR3 is TGTGCCAGCAGCTTAGGAGTGGGCTACGAGCAGTACTTC. It codes for CASSLGVGYEQYF. The complete variable domain, with remaining parts taken from reference TRBV11-2 and TRBJ2-7, reads EAGVAQSPRYKIIEKRQSVAFWCNPISGHATLYWYQQILGQGPKLLIQFQNNGVVDDSQLPKDRFSAERLKGVDSTLKIQPAKLEDSAVYLCASSLGVGYEQYFGPGTRLTVT.